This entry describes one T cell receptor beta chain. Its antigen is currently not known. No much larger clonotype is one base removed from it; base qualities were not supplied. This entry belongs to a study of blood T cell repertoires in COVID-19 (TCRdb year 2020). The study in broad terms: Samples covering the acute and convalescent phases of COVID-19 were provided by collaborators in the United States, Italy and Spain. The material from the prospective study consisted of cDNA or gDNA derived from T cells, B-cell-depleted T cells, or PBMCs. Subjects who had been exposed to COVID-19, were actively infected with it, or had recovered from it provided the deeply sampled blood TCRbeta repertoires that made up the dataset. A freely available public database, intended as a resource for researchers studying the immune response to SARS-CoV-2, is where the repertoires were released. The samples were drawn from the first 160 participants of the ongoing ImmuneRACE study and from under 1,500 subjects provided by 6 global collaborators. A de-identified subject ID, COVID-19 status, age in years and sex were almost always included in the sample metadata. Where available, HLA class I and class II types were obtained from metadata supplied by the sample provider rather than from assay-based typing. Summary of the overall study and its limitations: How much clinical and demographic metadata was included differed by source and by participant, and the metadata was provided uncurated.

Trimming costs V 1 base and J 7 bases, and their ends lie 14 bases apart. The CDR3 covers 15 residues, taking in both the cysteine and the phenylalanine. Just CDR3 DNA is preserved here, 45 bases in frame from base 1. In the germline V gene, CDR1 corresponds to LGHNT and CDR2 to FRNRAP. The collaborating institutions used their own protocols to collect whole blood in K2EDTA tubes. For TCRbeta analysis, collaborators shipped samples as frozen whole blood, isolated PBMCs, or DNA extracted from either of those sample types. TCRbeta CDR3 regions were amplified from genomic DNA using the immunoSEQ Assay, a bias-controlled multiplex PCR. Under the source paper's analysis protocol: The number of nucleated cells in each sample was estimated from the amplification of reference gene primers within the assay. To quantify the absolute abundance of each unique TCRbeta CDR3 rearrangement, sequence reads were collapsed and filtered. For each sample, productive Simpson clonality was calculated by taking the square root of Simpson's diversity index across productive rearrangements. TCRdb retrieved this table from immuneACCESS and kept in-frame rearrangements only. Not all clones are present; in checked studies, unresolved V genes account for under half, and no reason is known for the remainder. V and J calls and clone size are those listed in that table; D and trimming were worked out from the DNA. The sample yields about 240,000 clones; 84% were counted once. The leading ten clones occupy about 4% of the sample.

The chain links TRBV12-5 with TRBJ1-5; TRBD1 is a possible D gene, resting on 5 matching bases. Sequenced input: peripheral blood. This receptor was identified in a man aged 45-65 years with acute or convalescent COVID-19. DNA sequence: TGTGCTAGTGGTTTGGGGCAGGGAGGGAGACAGCCCCAGCATTTT. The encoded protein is CASGLGQGGRQPQHF.